This T cell receptor (beta chain) is drawn from a study of T cells in Graves' hyperthyroidism and ophthalmopathy. This clonotype was counted many times. Its target is unknown. Subjects with ophthalmopathy showed a Clinical Activity Score no lower than 3, a NOSPECS grade no lower than 4, and a duration shorter than 3 months. Clinical symptoms, serum thyroxine and TRAb, thyroid ultrasound and orbital computed tomography together formed the diagnostic basis. An approximately 10 ml volume of fresh peripheral blood provided the PBMCs. This CDR3 comprises 11 residues. The V gene lost 7 bases and the J gene lost 1 base, with 3 bases spanning the gap. Study-level findings and limits: Stable hyperthyroidism was separated from ophthalmopathy by a model based on 13 V-J features.

Researchers amplified the TCR beta CDR3 regions from RNA transcripts. The TCR CDR3 was amplified in a first-round RT-PCR using the HTBI primer set. TCRdb reprocessed the multiplex PCR reads with MiXCR, giving one entry per CDR3 protein. The repertoire includes over 300,000 distinct CDR3 sequences, roughly 13% of them detected once, and roughly 33% sits in the top ten. The genes are TRBV12-3 or TRBV12-4 and TRBJ2-3; the D is unclear. Sequencing was carried out using blood. The source is a woman in her 40s with Graves' ophthalmopathy. CDR3 protein: CASTGTDTQYF. In nucleotides, the CDR3 is TGTGCCAGCACGGGCACAGATACGCAGTATTTT.